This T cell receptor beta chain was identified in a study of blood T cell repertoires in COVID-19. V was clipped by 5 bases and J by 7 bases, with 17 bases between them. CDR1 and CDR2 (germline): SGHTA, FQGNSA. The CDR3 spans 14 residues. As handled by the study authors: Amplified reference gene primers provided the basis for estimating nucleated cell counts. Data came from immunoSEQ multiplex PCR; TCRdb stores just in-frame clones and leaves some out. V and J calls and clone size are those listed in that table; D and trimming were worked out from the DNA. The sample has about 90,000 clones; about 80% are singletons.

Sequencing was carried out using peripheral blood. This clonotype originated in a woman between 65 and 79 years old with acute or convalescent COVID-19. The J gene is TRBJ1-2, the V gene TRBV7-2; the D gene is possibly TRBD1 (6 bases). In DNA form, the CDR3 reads TGTGCCAGCAGCGCTACAGGGCCCTTCGTTGGCTACACCTTC. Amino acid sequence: CASSATGPFVGYTF. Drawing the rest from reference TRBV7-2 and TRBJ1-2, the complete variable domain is GAGVSQSPSNKVTEKGKDVELRCDPISGHTALYWYRQSLGQGLEFLIYFQGNSAPDKSGLPSDRFSAERTGGSVSTLTIQRTQQEDSAVYLCASSATGPFVGYTFGSGTRLTVV.